These 13 T cell receptor beta chains originate from one sample sequenced in a study of blood T cell repertoires in COVID-19. The protocol was immunoSEQ multiplex PCR, while the TCRdb copy is restricted to in-frame clones and leaves out a portion. Seen here are just under 65,000 clones, around four fifths observed once, and the top ten hold roughly 41%. Sequencing was carried out using peripheral blood. The source of these receptors is a human donor in a cohort sampled during active COVID-19.

The CDR3 region is CASSEHGTSNNNEQFF. CDR3 in DNA: TGTGCCAGCAGCGAACACGGGACTTCCAATAACAATGAGCAGTTCTTC. The chain has TRBV9 and TRBJ2-1, with D perhaps TRBD2 (6 bases). Trimming left V 3 bases short and J 5 bases short, with 18 bases between. The V gene's germline CDR1 is SGDLS and CDR2 YYNGEE. This CDR3 spans 16 amino acids.

J is TRBJ1-1 and V is TRBV11-2; 7 bases are shared with TRBD1. The CDR3 consists of 18 residues. Germline values: CDR1 SGHAT, CDR2 FQNNGV. Unmatched junction bases numbered 12, after V lost 1 base and J lost 1 base. For the CDR3, the DNA is TGTGCCAGCAGCTTAGTGCTGGGACAGAGAATACCGAACACTGAAGCTTTCTTT. Protein product: CASSLVLGQRIPNTEAFF.

The chain links TRBV28 to TRBJ2-2; maybe TRBD1 (7 bases). V lost 8 bases, J lost 2 bases, and 9 bases lay in between. There are 13 residues in the CDR3. Germline V CDR1 and CDR2: MDHEN, SYDVKM. DNA for the CDR3: TGTGCCAGCCAGGGGGGAAACACCGGGGAGCTGTTTTTT. As protein: CASQGGNTGELFF. Together with reference TRBV28 and TRBJ2-2, the CDR3 gives the full variable domain: DVKVTQSSRYLVKRTGEKVFLECVQDMDHENMFWYRQDPGLGLRLIYFSYDVKMKEKGDIPEGYSVSREKKERFSLILESASTNQTSMYLCASQGGNTGELFFGEGSRLTVL.

This clone was observed a single time. This rearrangement joins TRBV30 to TRBJ1-1, with D uncertain. This CDR3 spans 12 amino acids. Germline loops: CDR1 GTSNPN, CDR2 SVGIG (reference sequence). Trimming took 7 bases from V and 1 from J, leaving 10 bases between them. In DNA form, the CDR3 reads TGTGCCTTGCGGAAAGGGAACACTGAAGCTTTCTTT. Translated: CALRKGNTEAFF.

This chain links TRBV10-1 with TRBJ2-7, with D perhaps TRBD2 (5 bases). The CDR3 loop spans 13 amino acids. The germline V gene has CDR1 WNHNN and CDR2 SYGVQD (reference sequence). V shed 0 bases and J shed 4 bases, with 7 bases lying between them. In DNA form, the CDR3 reads TGCGCCAGCAGTGAGTCGTCGGGGTACGAGCAGTACTTC. It yields the protein CASSESSGYEQYF.

This chain uses TRBV7-2 with TRBJ2-1; TRBD2 agrees at 9 bases. This CDR3 region has 17 residues. Germline CDR1 is SGHTA and CDR2 is FQGNSA. V dropped 5 bases and J dropped 4; count of bases not matched to a gene: 12. CDR3 DNA: TGTGCCAGCAGCCCTTATCTCCTAGCGGGGTTATACAATGAGCAGTTCTTC. Amino acids: CASSPYLLAGLYNEQFF. The full variable domain, rest sourced from reference TRBV7-2 and TRBJ2-1, is GAGVSQSPSNKVTEKGKDVELRCDPISGHTALYWYRQSLGQGLEFLIYFQGNSAPDKSGLPSDRFSAERTGGSVSTLTIQRTQQEDSAVYLCASSPYLLAGLYNEQFFGPGTRLTVL.

There are a few counts of this clone. CDR3: CASSFPGDEQFF. The CDR3 region has the DNA TGTGCCAGCAGCTTTCCAGGGGATGAGCAGTTCTTC. V and J are TRBV7-8 and TRBJ2-1; the D gene is possibly TRBD1 (6 bases). The CDR3 covers 12 residues. The V end was cut by 3 bases, the J end by 8 bases, with 8 bases between. Germline-derived CDR1 and CDR2 are SGHVS and FQNEAQ.

V gene TRBV18 combines with J gene TRBJ1-4; TRBD1 matches at 11 bases. Germline V gives CDR1 KGHSH, CDR2 LQKENI. The CDR3 is 16 amino acids. Trimming removed 3 bases from V and 3 bases from J; junction bases left unmatched: 3. CDR3 bases: TGTGCCAGCTCACCCGGGACAGGGGGTGCTAATGAAAAACTGTTTTTT. Its translation: CASSPGTGGANEKLFF.

In this sample, this clone turned up once. The chain recombines TRBV28 with TRBJ1-2; the match to TRBD1 covers 7 bases. The CDR3 runs 14 residues. V trimming: 7 bases; J trimming: 8 bases; junction bases outside the gene matches: 13. Germline lookup yields CDR1 MDHEN and CDR2 SYDVKM. CDR3 sequence: CASTSDRRLGGYTF. In nucleotides, the CDR3 is TGTGCCAGCACCTCGGACAGGCGCTTAGGGGGCTACACCTTC.

The chain employs TRBV7-2 and TRBJ1-1, with D possibly matching TRBD1 (6 bases). The V end lost 1 base, the J end lost 6 bases, and 18 bases lay between the germline ends. Germline V CDR1 and CDR2: SGHTA, FQGNSA. This CDR3 spans 16 amino acids. CDR3: CASSLGWTARGAEAFF. CDR3 nucleotide sequence: TGTGCCAGCAGCTTAGGATGGACAGCGAGGGGCGCTGAAGCTTTCTTT.

The rearrangement joins TRBV29-1 to TRBJ1-2, with 8 nucleotides matching TRBD1. There are 13 residues in the CDR3. Germline V gene sequence: CDR1 SQVTM, CDR2 ANQGSEA. The V and J ends lost 5 bases and 6 bases, in that order; junction bases with no gene match: 8. The DNA for the CDR3 is TGCAGCGTTCTAGAGCAGGGGGCTGATGGCTACACCTTC. Its translation: CSVLEQGADGYTF.

With respect to this clone: This sample also contains other DNA sequences that code for the same CDR3. The V gene is TRBV6-5, the J gene TRBJ1-3; perhaps TRBD1 as D (5 bases). The CDR3 length is 13 residues. Germline-derived CDR1 and CDR2 are MNHEY and SVGAGI. V gave up 6 bases and J gave up 2 bases, with 8 bases separating them. The CDR3 nucleotides read TGTGCCAGCAGCAGGGAAACTGGAAACACCATATATTTT. The encoded protein is CASSRETGNTIYF.

The rearrangement uses TRBV6-2 or TRBV6-3 and TRBJ2-3, with TRBD2 as a possible D gene (6 bases). The CDR3 is 15 residues long. Looked up from germline, CDR1 is MNHEY and CDR2 is SVGEGT. V lost 3 bases and J 4 bases, leaving 14 bases between the germline ends. CDR3 DNA: TGTGCCAGCAGTTATCGGCGGGGTGAAGCAGATACGCAGTATTTT. Its translation is CASSYRRGEADTQYF.